This TCR beta chain is drawn from a study of shared T cell receptors in the human thymus. Libraries were prepared by immunoSEQ multiplex PCR; TCRdb keeps only in-frame clonotypes and omits some of them. The sample gives about 380,000 clones, 95% of which show up once; approximately 0.02% is in the top ten. The sample consisted of thymocytes. The clonotype originates from a human donor.

The CDR3 spells CASRQTGGSSNEKLFF. CDR3 sequence (DNA): TGCGCCAGCAGACAGACAGGGGGCTCCTCTAATGAAAAACTGTTTTTT. V gene TRBV5-1 combines with J gene TRBJ1-4; the match to TRBD1 covers 10 bases. With 5 bases clipped from V and 3 bases from J, the junction kept 7 bases outside the gene matches. This CDR3 has 16 residues. Germline-derived CDR1 and CDR2 are SGHRS and YFSETQ.